This is a list of T cell receptor beta chains from one sample in a study of cytomegalovirus exposure and HLA in healthy donors. The protocol was immunoSEQ multiplex PCR, while the TCRdb copy is restricted to in-frame clones and leaves out a portion. Its table lists about 160,000 clones. Sequenced material: PBMCs. The receptors stem from a man aged 25-40 years in good health and CMV-seronegative. CDR3s include the opening cysteine and the closing phenylalanine or tryptophan. A D gene is named only where the DNA matches it firmly.

TRBJ1-2 - TRBV9 TGTGCCAGCAGCGTAGATGAGGGAGGGTATGGCTACACCTTC CASSVDEGGYGYTF
TRBJ2-2 TRBD1 TRBV18 TGTGCCAGCTCACCAAGACAGGGGTCCACCGGGGAGCTGTTTTTT CASSPRQGSTGELFF
TRBJ1-5 - TRBV30 TGTGCCTGGAGACTCGCGGGGGGTAGCAATCAGCCCCAGCATTTT CAWRLAGGSNQPQHF
TRBJ2-3 - TRBV2 TGTGCCAGCAGTCCGGGGATAAGGAAGGATACGCAGTATTTT CASSPGIRKDTQYF
TRBJ2-7 - TRBV7-9 TGTGCCAGCAGCTTAGACGGGGGACCACAAAGCTTCTACGAGCAGTACTTC CASSLDGGPQSFYEQYF
TRBJ2-2 - TRBV5-1 TGCGCCAGCAGGGAACAGGGGAACACCGGGGAGCTGTTTTTT CASREQGNTGELFF
TRBJ2-7 TRBD2 TRBV9 TGTGCCAGCAGCGGAGGACTAGCGGGGGAGCAGTACTTC CASSGGLAGEQYF
TRBJ2-5 - TRBV28 TGTGCCAGCAGTCCTCCCCGGACAGCTACGGAGACCCAGTACTTC CASSPPRTATETQYF
TRBJ1-4 - TRBV7-2 TGTGCCAGCAGCTTAGCGGGCCGGGAAAAACTGTTTTTT CASSLAGREKLFF
TRBJ2-3 TRBD1 TRBV5-4 TGTGCCAGCAGCTACGGGACAGGAGCAGATACGCAGTATTTT CASSYGTGADTQYF
TRBJ1-1 - TRBV27 TGTGCCAGCTCTAGTAAGGCTGAAGCTCTCTTT CASSSKAEALF
TRBJ1-1 - TRBV19 TGTGCCAGTAGAGCGTCTGAAGCTTTCTTT CASRASEAFF
TRBJ2-3 TRBD2 TRBV9 TGTGCCAGCAGCGTAGCGGGGGGGCCGGCAGATACGCAGTATTTT CASSVAGGPADTQYF
TRBJ1-4 TRBD1 TRBV6-1 TGTGCCAGCAACCCGGGACAGGCAAATGAAAAACTGTTTTTT CASNPGQANEKLFF
TRBJ1-4 TRBD1 TRBV19 TGTGCCAGTAGCCACCGGGACAGGGCATTTGCAACTAATGAAAAACTGTTTTTT CASSHRDRAFATNEKLFF
TRBJ2-7 - TRBV28 TGTGCCAGCAGTTTGGGAAGGGGGCCGGGGGAAGAGCAGTACTTC CASSLGRGPGEEQYF
TRBJ2-1 TRBD2 TRBV6-1 TGTGCCAGCAGACGGGAGGTACGGGGCAATGAGCAGTTCTTC CASRREVRGNEQFF
TRBJ1-5 TRBD1 TRBV6-6 TGTGCCAGCAGTAAGGGACAGGGAGCAAATCAGCCCCAGCATTTT CASSKGQGANQPQHF
TRBJ1-5 TRBD1 TRBV19 TGTGCCAGTAGTATTCCAGACAGGGTGATTTCTATGGGCAATCAGCCCCAGCATTTT CASSIPDRVISMGNQPQHF
TRBJ2-1 TRBD1 TRBV10-1 TGCGCCAGCAGTGAGGGGGACAGGAGCTCCAATGAGCAGTTCTTC CASSEGDRSSNEQFF
TRBJ2-3 TRBD1 TRBV10-2 TGCGCCAGCACCTTGGGACAGGGAGGAGATACGCAGTATTTT CASTLGQGGDTQYF
TRBJ2-7 TRBD2 TRBV5-1 TGCGCCAGCAGCTTGGGACTAGCGGCAACATACGAGCAGTACTTC CASSLGLAATYEQYF
TRBJ2-7 TRBD2 TRBV27 TGTGCCAGCAAGGGCGGGGGGACCTACGAGCAGTACTTC CASKGGGTYEQYF
TRBJ1-1 - TRBV11-2 TGTGCCAGCAGCTTTCGGCAGACAGGGAACACTGAAGCTTTCTTT CASSFRQTGNTEAFF
TRBJ2-6 - TRBV5-1 TGCGCCAGCTCCAATCCAGGGACTGGGGCCAACGTCCTGACTTTC CASSNPGTGANVLTF
TRBJ2-3 TRBD2 TRBV5-1 TGCGCCAGCAGCTTGGCCCTGACTAGCGGCGACACAGATACGCAGTATTTT CASSLALTSGDTDTQYF
TRBJ1-5 TRBD1 TRBV2 TGTGCCAGCAGTGAATCCGGGACAGGGGCCAATCAGCCCCAGCATTTT CASSESGTGANQPQHF
TRBJ2-1 - TRBV18 TGTGCCAGCTCACCTGGCCACTCCTACAATGAGCAGTTCTTC CASSPGHSYNEQFF
TRBJ1-2 - TRBV4-3 TGCGCCAGCAGCCAGGGGCGTTTTTTCTCTAACTATGGCTACACCTTC CASSQGRFFSNYGYTF
TRBJ1-2 - TRBV25-1 TGTGCCAGCAGTGTTGCGGGGTATGGCTACACCTTC CASSVAGYGYTF